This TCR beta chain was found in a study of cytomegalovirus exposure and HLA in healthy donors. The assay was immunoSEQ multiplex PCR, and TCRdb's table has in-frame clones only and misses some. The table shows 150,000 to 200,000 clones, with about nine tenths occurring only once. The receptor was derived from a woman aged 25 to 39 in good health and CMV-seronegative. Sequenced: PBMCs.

The CDR3 is CASSTYIAGTYNEQFF. Written as DNA, the CDR3 is TGTGCCAGCAGTACTTACATAGCGGGAACCTACAATGAGCAGTTCTTC. This chain uses TRBV28 with TRBJ2-1, with TRBD2 matching 8 bases. Germline V CDR1 and CDR2: MDHEN, SYDVKM. J lost 2 bases, V lost 5 bases, and 8 bases had no gene match. The CDR3 sequence is 16 residues long.